Listed here are 23 T cell receptor beta chains from one sample, sequenced in a study of response to subunit inactivated influenza vaccine. TCRdb re-derived calls from the RT-PCR reads in MiXCR, one entry per CDR3 protein. The table lists under 200,000 distinct CDR3 sequences, about a tenth of them singletons, with about an eighth in the top ten. Sequenced here: non-naive T cells sorted from PBMCs, sampled 40 to 50 days after vaccination. All receptors come from a man in his forties or fifties who received an inactivated influenza vaccine.

This clonotype showed up just a few times. This chain uses TRBV4-1 with TRBJ2-7; D uncertain. V was pared by 1 base and J by 3 bases, with 16 bases between. The CDR3 covers 16 residues. Germline lookup yields CDR1 MGHRA and CDR2 YSYEKL. The CDR3 region is CASSQVGRTRDYEQYF. The CDR3 DNA follows: TGCGCCAGCAGCCAAGTTGGGCGGACCCGAGACTACGAGCAGTACTTC.

At least ten counts were recorded for this clonotype. V usage is TRBV20-1 and J usage is TRBJ1-1; no clear D gene. Trimming stripped 4 bases from V and 0 bases from J, with 9 bases between. In germline, CDR1 is DFQATT, CDR2 SNEGSKA (reference sequence). This CDR3 spans 13 amino acids. CDR3 nucleotide sequence: TGCAGTGCTACTAGAGGCCTGAACACTGAAGCTTTCTTT. Translated, it gives CSATRGLNTEAFF.

The chain combines TRBV3-1 with TRBJ2-2, with 9 bases identical to TRBD1. With 9 bases clipped from V and 5 bases from J, the junction kept 7 bases outside the gene matches. Per the germline V gene, CDR1 is LGHDT and CDR2 is YNNKEL (reference sequence). The CDR3 sequence is 14 residues long. CDR3 sequence reads: CASTGTGKTGELFF. In nucleotides, the CDR3 is TGTGCCAGTACCGGGACAGGGAAGACCGGGGAGCTGTTTTTT.

This clonotype was counted ten times or more. The gene calls are TRBV10-3 and TRBJ2-7; 8 bases are shared with TRBD1. With 10 bases clipped from V and 1 base from J, the junction kept 6 bases outside the gene matches. This CDR3 comprises 13 residues. CDR1 ENHRY and CDR2 SYGVKD come from the germline V gene. This CDR3 reads CATLTGASYEQYF. Written as DNA, the CDR3 is TGTGCCACCTTGACAGGGGCATCCTACGAGCAGTACTTC.

About this clonotype: Possible read error: a much larger clone is one base away. The V and J genes are TRBV28 and TRBJ2-7, with D perhaps matching TRBD1 (5 bases). The V gene lost 2 bases and the J gene lost 12 bases, with 14 bases spanning the gap. This CDR3 contains 12 residues. Germline V CDR1 and CDR2: MDHEN, SYDVKM. CDR3 sequence (DNA): TGTGCCAGCAGTTTAACAGGACGGCCACTGTACTTC. Its translation: CASSLTGRPLYF.

A few counts support this clonotype. This chain joins TRBV20-1 and TRBJ1-1; tentative D call: TRBD1 (5 bases). Trimming left V 0 bases short and J 1 base short, with 9 bases between. Germline V gene sequence: CDR1 DFQATT, CDR2 SNEGSKA (reference sequence). The CDR3 loop spans 14 amino acids. The CDR3: CSAREGTANTEAFF. CDR3 nucleotide sequence: TGCAGTGCTAGAGAGGGGACGGCGAACACTGAAGCTTTCTTT.

The V call is TRBV29-1, the J call TRBJ2-7; a weak D match, TRBD1 (6 bases). This CDR3 spans 12 amino acids. CDR1 and CDR2 from the germline V gene are SQVTM and ANQGSEA. V was pared by 6 bases and J by 0 bases, with 9 bases between. CDR3: CSVTGNSYEQYF. As DNA, the CDR3 is TGCAGCGTAACAGGGAACTCCTACGAGCAGTACTTC.

The rearrangement uses TRBV4-1 and TRBJ2-1; 7 bases fit TRBD2. CDR1 and CDR2 (germline): MGHRA, YSYEKL. Losses at the gene ends were 2 bases for V and 10 bases for J; bases not matched to a gene: 8. The CDR3 consists of 14 residues. As DNA, the CDR3 is TGCGCCAGCAGCCAACCCGGGGGGACCCGCGAGCAGTTCTTC. It is translated as CASSQPGGTREQFF.

To note about this clonotype: This may be a read error: a much more frequent sequence differs by one nucleotide. The CDR3 bases are TGTGCCAGCAGCGTCCCGGGACTAGGGTTGGAGACCCAGTACTTC. Translated: CASSVPGLGLETQYF. The chain employs TRBV7-9 and TRBJ2-5; 8 bases align to TRBD2. The CDR3 is 15 residues long. Germline CDR1 and CDR2: SEHNR and FQNEAQ (reference sequence). J gave up 5 bases and V 5 bases, and 10 bases lay outside the gene matches.

The sample holds a few counts of this clonotype. This rearrangement joins TRBV12-3 or TRBV12-4 to TRBJ2-7; D could derive from TRBD1 or TRBD2 (6 bases each). The CDR3 runs to 14 residues. The V gene lost 0 bases and the J gene lost 7 bases, with 13 bases spanning the gap. CDR3: CASSLAGGTGEQYF. In DNA, the CDR3 is TGTGCCAGCAGTTTAGCCGGGGGCACTGGAGAGCAGTACTTC.

This chain connects TRBV29-1 to TRBJ2-4; tentatively, D is TRBD1 (7 bases). Trimming left V 7 bases short and J 8 bases short, with 21 bases between. The CDR3 contains 14 residues. Per germline, CDR1 SQVTM and CDR2 ANQGSEA. This CDR3 is CSARGTALGHIQYF. As DNA, the CDR3 is TGCAGCGCTCGCGGGACAGCCCTCGGCCACATTCAGTACTTC.

This chain joins TRBV20-1 and TRBJ2-3, with a tentative D call TRBD2 (6 bases). Germline V gives CDR1 DFQATT, CDR2 SNEGSKA (reference sequence). Trimming took off 1 base at V and 0 bases at J, with 14 bases between the two ends. The CDR3 is made up of 16 amino acids. The CDR3 DNA reads TGCAGTGCTAGAGGCCTGACTAGTGCTAGCACAGATACGCAGTATTTT. Translated: CSARGLTSASTDTQYF.

The V gene is TRBV6-2 or TRBV6-3, the J gene TRBJ2-3; D unresolved. Germline V gives CDR1 MNHEY, CDR2 SVGEGT. V lost 5 bases and J 1 base, leaving 13 bases between the germline ends. The CDR3 covers 15 residues. CDR3 in DNA: TGTGCCAGCAGTCCAATAAGTAGGGGCACAGATACGCAGTATTTT. Translation: CASSPISRGTDTQYF.

The rearrangement links TRBV6-5 to TRBJ2-2, with D possibly being TRBD2 (6 bases). The CDR3 loop spans 15 amino acids. V was cut by 2 bases and J by 4 bases, with 11 bases left in between. CDR1 MNHEY and CDR2 SVGAGI come from the germline V gene. CDR3 in DNA: TGTGCCAGCAGTTACCCTGGAGGGGCCACCGGGGAGCTGTTTTTT. As protein: CASSYPGGATGELFF.

This clonotype was counted many times. The rearrangement joins TRBV29-1 to TRBJ2-1, with 10 bases identical to TRBD1. Germline values: CDR1 SQVTM, CDR2 ANQGSEA. The trim removed 7 bases at V and 9 bases at J, leaving 21 bases unmatched. The CDR3 runs to 17 residues. Written as DNA, the CDR3 is TGCAGCGCCGAGCCCAGGCAGGACAGGGGGGTACAGGGTGAGCAGTTCTTC. Amino acid sequence: CSAEPRQDRGVQGEQFF.

This clonotype was detected many times. The chain joins TRBV7-2 to TRBJ1-6, with D tentatively TRBD1 (6 bases). V was shortened by 1 base and J by 8 bases, with 18 bases between the two germline ends. The CDR3 runs 17 residues. Germline V gene lookup returns CDR1 SGHTA and CDR2 FQGNSA. CDR3 nucleotides: TGTGCCAGCAGCTTAGGATCGACAGGACGATGGCATTCACCCCTCCACTTT. Encoded protein: CASSLGSTGRWHSPLHF.

This clonotype appeared a few times. The chain joins TRBV10-3 to TRBJ1-5; no firm D call. There are 13 residues in the CDR3. Trimming left V 8 bases short and J 7 bases short, with 15 bases between. Germline assignment: CDR1 ENHRY and CDR2 SYGVKD. The DNA of the CDR3 is TGTGCCATCGGGCGGGAAGTTGGACAGCCCCAGCATTTT. This sequence encodes CAIGREVGQPQHF.

This clonotype was counted many times. This sequence joins TRBV29-1 and TRBJ2-1; D gene uncertain. The CDR3 runs to 12 residues. Looked up from germline, CDR1 is SQVTM and CDR2 is ANQGSEA. The ends were cut back, 2 bases at V and 6 bases at J, with 8 bases in the middle. CDR3 sequence (DNA): TGCAGCGTTGAACGACTCTTCAATGAGCAGTTCTTC. Protein product: CSVERLFNEQFF.

This clonotype was counted only a few times. The chain joins TRBV28 to TRBJ1-2, with TRBD1 as a possible D gene (6 bases). The V end was cut by 5 bases, the J end by 7 bases, with 17 bases between. CDR3 length: 14 residues. The germline V gene has CDR1 MDHEN and CDR2 SYDVKM. The CDR3 coding sequence is TGTGCCAGCAGTACCGTTTTCACAGGGCTTGGCTACACCTTC. It yields the protein CASSTVFTGLGYTF.

Written as DNA, the CDR3 is TGTGCCAGCAGCGTAGGGCAGGGGCGGGCAGATACGCAGTATTTT. It encodes CASSVGQGRADTQYF. The rearrangement uses TRBV9 and TRBJ2-3; D perhaps matches TRBD1 (6 bases). The CDR3 runs 15 residues. Germline V gene sequence: CDR1 SGDLS, CDR2 YYNGEE. V was trimmed by 0 bases and J by 4 bases, leaving 12 bases between them.

This clonotype was recorded at least ten times. The CDR3 coding sequence is TGTGCCAGCAGTAGGGACAGTCTCGTCCTGGAGACCCAGTACTTC. It is translated as CASSRDSLVLETQYF. V gene TRBV12-3 or TRBV12-4 combines with J gene TRBJ2-5; 7 nucleotides match TRBD1. CDR3 length equals 15 residues. V lost 5 bases, J lost 5 bases, and 11 bases stayed unmatched.

V gene TRBV14 combines with J gene TRBJ2-1; D uncertain. This CDR3 has 14 residues. The germline V gene has CDR1 SGHDN and CDR2 FVKESK. Trimming left V 1 base short and J 1 base short, with 5 bases between. The DNA of the CDR3 is TGTGCCAGCAGCCAAGCCCGATCCTACAATGAGCAGTTCTTC. It specifies CASSQARSYNEQFF.

Turning to this clonotype: The junction and the germline gene differ at one end; a read error may be behind it. V gene TRBV20-1 combines with J gene TRBJ1-4; 9 bases match TRBD1. CDR1 is DFQATT, CDR2 SNEGSKA, per germline (reference sequence). This CDR3 is 14 amino acids long. As DNA, the CDR3 is TGCAGAGCTAGAGGTGACAGGGGGTACGAAAAACTGTTTTTT. Translating gives CRARGDRGYEKLFF.